The 9 T cell receptor beta chains below come from one sample, sequenced in a study of blood T cell repertoires in COVID-19. Only in-frame clones appear in the TCRdb table, and some are missing; sequencing was by immunoSEQ multiplex PCR. The table includes 130,000 or so clones, about nine tenths detected once. Sequencing was done on a sample of peripheral blood. These receptors came from a man aged 35 to 55 with acute or convalescent COVID-19.

The chain combines TRBV5-4 with TRBJ2-3, with 7 bases identical to TRBD2. Germline trimming cut 0 bases from V and 2 bases from J; bases unmatched to any gene: 3. The germline V gene encodes CDR1 SGHNT and CDR2 YYREEE (reference sequence). The length of the CDR3 is 15 residues. CDR3 sequence: CASSLGGLITDTQYF. In DNA, the CDR3 is TGTGCCAGCAGCTTGGGGGGACTAATCACAGATACGCAGTATTTT. Using reference TRBV5-4 and TRBJ2-3 for the parts outside the CDR3, the full variable domain is ETGVTQSPTHLIKTRGQQVTLRCSSQSGHNTVSWYQQALGQGPQFIFQYYREEENGRGNFPPRFSGLQFPNYSSELNVNALELDDSALYLCASSLGGLITDTQYFGPGTRLTVL.

The chain recombines TRBV7-2 with TRBJ1-3; 10 bases agree with TRBD1. CDR1 and CDR2 from the germline V gene are SGHTA and FQGNSA. This CDR3 region has 16 residues. Unmatched junction bases numbered 11, after V lost 5 bases and J lost 7 bases. CDR3 sequence (DNA): TGTGCCAGCAGCCCGGGAGGGGACAGGGGCGCGAACACCATATATTTT. Residues: CASSPGGDRGANTIYF.

This chain connects TRBV2 to TRBJ1-5, with 9 bases fitting TRBD1. V was pared by 6 bases and J by 7 bases, with 7 bases of the junction left unmatched. This CDR3 has 14 residues. CDR1 SNHLY and CDR2 FYNNEI come from the germline V gene. The CDR3 nucleotides read TGTGCCAGCAGGGGGGGACAGGGAGGACAGCCCCAGCATTTT. This gives the protein CASRGGQGGQPQHF.

This clone was seen a few times. The rearrangement links TRBV15 to TRBJ1-6; 7 bases are shared with TRBD1. The V gene end was trimmed by 5 bases and the J gene end by 10 bases; junction bases not matched to a gene: 8. Germline V gene data show CDR1 as LNHNV and CDR2 as YYDKDF (reference sequence). The CDR3 is 14 amino acids. CDR3 loop: CATSGRDSRSPLHF. CDR3 DNA sequence: TGTGCCACCAGCGGCCGGGACAGCAGGTCACCCCTCCACTTT.

This chain uses TRBV5-1 with TRBJ1-1; 7 nucleotides match TRBD1. CDR3 length equals 15 residues. Trimming at V came to 3 bases and at J to 3 bases, leaving 8 bases not matched to a gene. Germline values: CDR1 SGHRS, CDR2 YFSETQ. CDR3 region: CASSYRTGGDTEAFF. CDR3 sequence (DNA): TGCGCCAGCAGCTACCGGACAGGTGGGGACACTGAAGCTTTCTTT.

The J gene is TRBJ1-4, the V gene TRBV30, with 8 bases aligning to TRBD1. CDR3 size: 14 residues. The germline V gene encodes CDR1 GTSNPN and CDR2 SVGIG (reference sequence). J gave up 9 bases and V 1 base, and 7 bases lay outside the gene matches. The CDR3 DNA sequence: TGTGCCTGGAGTGGAGGACAGGGCCCCCAAAAACTGTTTTTT. Amino acid sequence: CAWSGGQGPQKLFF.

The chain combines TRBV2 with TRBJ1-5; D call uncertain. CDR3 size: 14 residues. Germline V gene sequence: CDR1 SNHLY, CDR2 FYNNEI. V gave up 4 bases and J gave up 4 bases, with 11 bases separating them. The CDR3 protein is CASSGREFNQPQHF. The CDR3 DNA is TGTGCCAGCAGTGGTCGGGAGTTTAATCAGCCCCAGCATTTT.

This chain joins TRBV5-1 and TRBJ1-2, with 7 bases fitting TRBD1. The CDR3 extends over 15 amino acids. Germline trimming cut 4 bases from V and 7 bases from J; bases unmatched to any gene: 13. CDR1 is SGHRS, CDR2 YFSETQ, per germline. CDR3 loop: CASSPFRQGVVGYTF. In DNA, the CDR3 is TGCGCCAGCAGCCCTTTTCGACAGGGCGTGGTTGGCTACACCTTC.

The chain uses TRBV5-1 and TRBJ2-3, with 8 bases fitting TRBD2. The junction had 8 bases not matched to a gene; V was cut back by 6 bases and J by 5 bases. The CDR3 consists of 14 residues. From germline, CDR1 is SGHRS and CDR2 YFSETQ. The CDR3 region has the DNA TGCGCCAGCATGATCGGGGGGGCCGAAGATACGCAGTATTTT. Encoded protein: CASMIGGAEDTQYF.